This TCR beta chain was sequenced during a study of blood T cell repertoires in COVID-19. Study details: Donors in the United States, Italy and Spain gave samples during acute or convalescent COVID-19.

From germline, CDR1 is SGDLS and CDR2 YYNGEE. The CDR3 runs 16 residues. Trimming stripped 2 bases from V and 0 bases from J, with 14 bases between. Per the original methods: From reference gene primer amplification, estimates of nucleated cell counts were derived. The data were produced by immunoSEQ multiplex PCR, yet TCRdb's version contains in-frame clones alone and is incomplete. V, J and clone size are those of that table, while D and trimming were read from the DNA. The sample includes a few hundred thousand clones, approximately 88% of them seen just once. Material for sequencing was peripheral blood. The chain is built from TRBV9 and TRBJ1-1; D ambiguous. This receptor was taken from a woman aged 25 to 39 who had recovered from COVID-19. The CDR3 region is CASSVPPGLLNTEAFF. The CDR3 bases are TGTGCCAGCAGCGTTCCTCCCGGACTCTTGAACACTGAAGCTTTCTTT.